The rows below give T cell receptor beta chains drawn from one sample of a study of blood T cell repertoires in COVID-19. Here immunoSEQ multiplex PCR was the method, and the copy in TCRdb shows in-frame clones only, minus some. The table records 150,000 to 200,000 clones, roughly 87% of them present only once. The material sequenced was peripheral blood. All receptors come from a man aged 18 to 29 who had recovered from COVID-19. CDR3s include the opening cysteine and the closing phenylalanine or tryptophan. The D gene is left open where the match is weak. A clone size is listed for some rows: how often the clone was seen (once, few, many), or a class if it is expanded.

v_call	clone_size	j_call	d_call	cdr3_length	cdr3_aa	cdr3_nt
TRBV6-2/TRBV6-3	-	TRBJ2-1	-	15	CASSSRNGAYNEQFF	TGTGCCAGCAGTTCGAGGAACGGGGCCTACAATGAGCAGTTCTTC
TRBV6-5	-	TRBJ2-7	TRBD1	13	CASSRDRGYEQYF	TGTGCCAGCAGCCGGGACAGGGGCTACGAGCAGTACTTC
TRBV7-2	-	TRBJ2-7	TRBD1	16	CASSPGTGNFPYEQYF	TGTGCCAGCAGCCCTGGGACAGGGAATTTTCCCTACGAGCAGTACTTC
TRBV4-3	-	TRBJ1-1	-	15	CASSQFNIMNTEAFF	TGCGCCAGCAGCCAGTTTAACATCATGAACACTGAAGCTTTCTTT
TRBV5-4	-	TRBJ1-1	-	13	CASSLTGSTEAFF	TGTGCCAGCAGCTTGACCGGTTCCACTGAAGCTTTCTTT
TRBV2	-	TRBJ1-6	TRBD1	13	CARSGTVGSPLHF	TGTGCCAGGTCCGGGACAGTCGGGTCACCCCTCCACTTT
TRBV19	-	TRBJ1-6	TRBD1	15	CASSISTGGNSPLHF	TGTGCCAGTAGTATATCGACAGGGGGCAATTCACCCCTCCACTTT
TRBV12-5	-	TRBJ1-1	TRBD1	16	CASGLVLGTGSTEAFF	TGTGCTAGTGGTTTGGTACTTGGGACAGGGAGCACTGAAGCTTTCTTT
TRBV5-1	-	TRBJ2-1	TRBD2	15	CASSIGLAARNEQFF	TGCGCCAGCAGTATCGGACTAGCGGCAAGAAATGAGCAGTTCTTC
TRBV7-2	-	TRBJ2-7	-	15	CASSLAPGASYEQYF	TGTGCCAGCAGCTTAGCTCCAGGGGCTTCCTACGAGCAGTACTTC
TRBV6-5	-	TRBJ2-7	-	12	CASSRVAGEQYF	TGTGCCAGCAGCAGGGTGGCGGGGGAGCAGTACTTC
TRBV7-2	-	TRBJ1-2	TRBD1	17	CASIILEHRGVGPGYTF	TGTGCCAGCATCATCTTAGAACACAGGGGAGTAGGACCTGGCTACACCTTC
TRBV5-1	-	TRBJ2-7	TRBD1	14	CASSFSGTGYEQYF	TGCGCCAGCAGCTTTTCCGGGACAGGCTACGAGCAGTACTTC
TRBV4-1	-	TRBJ1-5	-	13	CASSRERNQPQHF	TGCGCCAGCAGCCGGGAGAGAAATCAGCCCCAGCATTTT
TRBV28	-	TRBJ2-2	TRBD2	15	CASSFGLAGTGELFF	TGTGCCAGCAGTTTTGGGCTAGCGGGCACCGGGGAGCTGTTTTTT
TRBV5-1	-	TRBJ1-6	TRBD1	15	CASSEPGTGNSPLHF	TGCGCCAGCAGTGAGCCGGGGACAGGGAATTCACCCCTCCACTTT
TRBV19	-	TRBJ2-7	TRBD2	15	CAGSSGGRVWNEQYF	TGTGCCGGATCAAGTGGCGGGAGGGTTTGGAACGAGCAGTACTTC
TRBV7-2	-	TRBJ2-7	TRBD2	16	CASSPRASGRGDEQYF	TGTGCCAGCAGCCCAAGGGCTAGCGGGAGAGGCGACGAGCAGTACTTC
TRBV27	-	TRBJ2-7	-	13	CASSLGRYYEQYF	TGTGCCAGCAGTTTGGGGCGCTACTACGAGCAGTACTTC
TRBV30	-	TRBJ1-1	TRBD1	13	CAWSKTGQSEAFF	TGTGCCTGGAGTAAAACGGGACAGTCTGAAGCTTTCTTT
TRBV5-1	-	TRBJ2-5	TRBD2	16	CASSPSPRAGGETQYF	TGCGCCAGCAGCCCAAGCCCACGAGCGGGAGGCGAGACCCAGTACTTC
TRBV5-1	-	TRBJ2-1	TRBD2	15	CASSLGLAEDNEQFF	TGCGCCAGCAGCTTGGGACTAGCGGAAGACAATGAGCAGTTCTTC
TRBV6-1	-	TRBJ2-7	-	14	CASSQPGLNYEQYF	TGTGCCAGCAGTCAGCCGGGACTCAATTACGAGCAGTACTTC
TRBV5-4	once	TRBJ2-1	TRBD2	15	CASHAGAGGSYEQFF	TGTGCCAGCCATGCTGGAGCGGGAGGGTCGTATGAGCAGTTCTTC
TRBV4-1	-	TRBJ2-5	-	16	CASSQTWGQGGETQYF	TGCGCCAGCAGCCAGACCTGGGGGCAGGGAGGGGAGACCCAGTACTTC
TRBV3-1/TRBV3-2	-	TRBJ1-2	-	13	CASSHSGTSGYTF	TGTGCCAGCAGCCACTCCGGGACAAGCGGCTACACCTTC
TRBV5-4	-	TRBJ2-5	TRBD1	16	CASSSRGSVSQETQYF	TGTGCCAGCAGCAGCAGGGGGTCTGTATCCCAAGAGACCCAGTACTTC
TRBV5-4	-	TRBJ1-2	-	14	CASSLDQGHYGYTF	TGTGCCAGCAGCTTGGATCAGGGCCACTATGGCTACACCTTC
TRBV6-5	-	TRBJ2-1	TRBD2	14	CATRKREAGDEQFF	TGTGCCACCCGGAAGCGGGAGGCGGGGGATGAGCAGTTCTTC
TRBV28	once	TRBJ2-4	-	14	CAAGASLAKNIQYF	TGTGCCGCTGGGGCGAGTCTAGCCAAAAACATTCAGTACTTC
TRBV7-9	-	TRBJ1-5	-	15	CASSPQREGNQPQHF	TGTGCCAGCAGCCCCCAAAGGGAGGGCAATCAGCCCCAGCATTTT
TRBV6-2/TRBV6-3	-	TRBJ1-1	-	12	CASSLVDTEAFF	TGTGCCAGCAGTCTAGTGGACACTGAAGCTTTCTTT
TRBV27	few	TRBJ2-7	TRBD2	14	CASRTSGLSYEQYF	TGTGCCAGCCGAACTAGCGGGCTTTCCTACGAGCAGTACTTC
TRBV30	-	TRBJ2-2	TRBD1	16	CAWSVRGQGDTGELFF	TGTGCCTGGAGTGTAAGGGGGCAGGGGGACACCGGGGAGCTGTTTTTT
TRBV6-2/TRBV6-3	-	TRBJ2-3	-	13	CASSTPGADTQYF	TGTGCCAGCAGTACCCCCGGTGCGGATACGCAGTATTTT
TRBV6-5	-	TRBJ1-4	TRBD1	14	CASSSYRGNEKLFF	TGTGCCAGCAGTTCTTACAGGGGGAATGAAAAACTGTTTTTT
TRBV19	-	TRBJ2-2	-	15	CASKPGTGNTGELFF	TGTGCCAGCAAGCCGGGAACCGGGAACACCGGGGAGCTGTTTTTT
TRBV6-2/TRBV6-3	-	TRBJ2-7	TRBD2	16	CASSYGLAGGPYEQYF	TGTGCCAGCAGTTACGGACTAGCGGGAGGTCCCTACGAGCAGTACTTC
TRBV7-8	-	TRBJ2-2	TRBD2	14	CASRSGLADGELFF	TGTGCCAGCAGGTCGGGACTAGCTGACGGGGAGCTGTTTTTT
TRBV25-1	-	TRBJ2-1	TRBD1	12	CASTNRGDEQFF	TGTGCCAGCACTAACAGGGGGGATGAGCAGTTCTTC
TRBV29-1	-	TRBJ2-1	-	12	CSVHSSYNEQFF	TGCAGCGTTCATAGCTCCTACAATGAGCAGTTCTTC
TRBV10-1	-	TRBJ2-1	TRBD2	16	CASSESTSGRLGEQFF	TGCGCCAGCAGTGAGTCGACTAGCGGGAGGCTGGGGGAGCAGTTCTTC
TRBV13	-	TRBJ2-3	-	19	CASSLGVLGPVSRTDTQYF	TGTGCCAGCAGCTTAGGCGTGCTAGGTCCGGTTAGCCGAACAGATACGCAGTATTTT
TRBV2	-	TRBJ2-3	-	14	CASSATGYEDTQYF	TGTGCCAGCAGTGCAACAGGGTATGAAGATACGCAGTATTTT
TRBV7-9	-	TRBJ1-3	-	17	CASSLSAVRASGNTIYF	TGTGCCAGCAGCTTATCGGCGGTGAGAGCCTCTGGAAACACCATATATTTT
TRBV5-3	-	TRBJ2-7	TRBD2	18	CARSFPRSLAGADNEQYF	TGTGCCAGAAGCTTCCCACGGTCGCTAGCGGGAGCGGACAACGAGCAGTACTTC